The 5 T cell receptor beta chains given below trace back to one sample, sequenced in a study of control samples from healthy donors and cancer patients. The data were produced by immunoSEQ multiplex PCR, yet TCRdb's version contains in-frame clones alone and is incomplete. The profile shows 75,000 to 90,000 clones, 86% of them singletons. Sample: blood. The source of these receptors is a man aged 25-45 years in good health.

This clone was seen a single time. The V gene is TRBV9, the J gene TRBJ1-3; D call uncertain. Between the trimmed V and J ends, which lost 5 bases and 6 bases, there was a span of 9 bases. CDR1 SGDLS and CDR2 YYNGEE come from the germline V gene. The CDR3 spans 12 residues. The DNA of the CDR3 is TGTGCCAGCAGTCCTTCGGAAAACACCATATATTTT. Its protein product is CASSPSENTIYF.

The CDR3 DNA sequence: TGTGCCAGCAGCCCCAGACAGGTTCCAGATACGCAGTATTTT. Amino acid sequence: CASSPRQVPDTQYF. This chain connects TRBV7-9 to TRBJ2-3, with D maybe TRBD1 (6 bases). The CDR3 is 14 residues long. The germline V gene encodes CDR1 SEHNR and CDR2 FQNEAQ (reference sequence). Between the trimmed V and J ends, which lost 5 bases and 4 bases, there was a span of 13 bases.

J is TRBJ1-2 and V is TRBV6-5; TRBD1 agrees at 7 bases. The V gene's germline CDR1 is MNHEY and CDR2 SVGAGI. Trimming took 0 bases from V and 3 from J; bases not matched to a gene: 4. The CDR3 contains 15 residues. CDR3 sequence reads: CASSYSGQSYYGYTF. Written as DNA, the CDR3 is TGTGCCAGCAGTTACTCGGGACAGTCCTACTATGGCTACACCTTC.

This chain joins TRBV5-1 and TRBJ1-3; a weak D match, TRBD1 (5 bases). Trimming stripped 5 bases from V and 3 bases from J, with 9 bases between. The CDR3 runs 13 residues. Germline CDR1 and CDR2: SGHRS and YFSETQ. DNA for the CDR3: TGCGCCAGCAGTTGGGGCAGTGGAAACACCATATATTTT. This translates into CASSWGSGNTIYF. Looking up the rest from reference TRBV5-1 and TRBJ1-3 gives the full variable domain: KAGVTQTPRYLIKTRGQQVTLSCSPISGHRSVSWYQQTPGQGLQFLFEYFSETQRNKGNFPGRFSGRQFSNSRSEMNVSTLELGDSALYLCASSWGSGNTIYFGEGSWLTVV.

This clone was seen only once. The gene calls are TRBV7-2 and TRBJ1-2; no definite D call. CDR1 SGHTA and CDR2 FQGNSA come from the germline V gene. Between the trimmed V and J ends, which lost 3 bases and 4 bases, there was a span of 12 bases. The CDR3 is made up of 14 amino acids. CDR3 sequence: CASSFTQQSYGYTF. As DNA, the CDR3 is TGTGCCAGCAGCTTCACCCAGCAGTCCTATGGCTACACCTTC.